These 15 T cell receptor beta chains were all obtained from the same sample, sequenced in a study of blood T cells in healthy people across ages. Sample-barcoded 5' priming and a J-beta primer mix drove a second PCR of about 6 to 12 cycles. TCRdb reanalysed the 5' RACE reads using MiXCR and keeps one entry per CDR3 protein. This table has some 640,000 distinct CDR3 sequences, roughly 50% appearing once. What was sequenced was blood. The receptor source for this set is a woman aged 60-70 years in good health.

J is TRBJ2-7 and V is TRBV9; TRBD1 matches 7 bases. Trimming cost V 4 bases and J 5 bases; bases outside gene matches: 12. The CDR3 runs to 15 residues. Germline V lookup: CDR1 SGDLS, CDR2 YYNGEE. The CDR3: CASSITRDSDNEQYF. DNA of the CDR3: TGTGCCAGCAGCATAACCCGGGACAGCGATAACGAGCAGTACTTC.

This rearrangement joins TRBV7-2 to TRBJ2-7; D may be TRBD1 (6 bases). Germline V gives CDR1 SGHTA, CDR2 FQGNSA. V was trimmed by 1 base and J by 3 bases, leaving 10 bases between them. The CDR3 loop spans 14 amino acids. This chain's CDR3 is CASSLEQGIYEQYF. In DNA form, the CDR3 reads TGTGCCAGCAGCTTAGAACAGGGAATCTACGAGCAGTACTTC.

V gene TRBV7-2 combines with J gene TRBJ2-7; tentative D call: TRBD2 (5 bases). Deletions cut 1 base from V and 3 bases from J, with 13 bases between. CDR3 length equals 15 residues. From germline, CDR1 is SGHTA and CDR2 FQGNSA. CDR3 loop: CASSLDYLGNYEQYF. The CDR3 DNA is TGTGCCAGCAGCTTAGATTACCTCGGGAACTACGAGCAGTACTTC.

There are a few counts of this clonotype. The V and J genes are TRBV28 and TRBJ2-5; D gene ambiguous. Trimming stripped 7 bases from V and 5 bases from J, with 5 bases between. This CDR3 spans 10 amino acids. Germline loops: CDR1 MDHEN, CDR2 SYDVKM. The CDR3 region is CASNGETQYF. The CDR3 DNA sequence: TGTGCCAGCAATGGGGAGACCCAGTACTTC.

V gene TRBV6-6 combines with J gene TRBJ1-6; possible D gene TRBD1, 6 bases. Germline V gene sequence: CDR1 MNHNY, CDR2 SVGAGI (reference sequence). CDR3 length equals 17 residues. V shed 7 bases and J shed 1 base, with 17 bases lying between them. The CDR3 reads CASTQAGAGSYNSPLHF. The CDR3 coding sequence is TGTGCCAGCACCCAAGCGGGGGCGGGATCCTATAATTCACCCCTCCACTTT.

The chain joins TRBV7-2 to TRBJ2-1; TRBD2 matches 10 bases. After removal of 5 bases from V and 3 bases from J, the junction contained 4 bases not matched to a gene. From germline, CDR1 is SGHTA and CDR2 FQGNSA. The CDR3 has 15 amino acids. The CDR3 DNA reads as TGTGCCAGCAGCGTCAGCGGGAGGGACTACAATGAGCAGTTCTTC. This sequence encodes CASSVSGRDYNEQFF. Looking up the rest from reference TRBV7-2 and TRBJ2-1 gives the full variable domain: GAGVSQSPSNKVTEKGKDVELRCDPISGHTALYWYRQSLGQGLEFLIYFQGNSAPDKSGLPSDRFSAERTGGSVSTLTIQRTQQEDSAVYLCASSVSGRDYNEQFFGPGTRLTVL.

The chain carries TRBV6-1 and TRBJ2-1; possible D gene TRBD2, 5 bases. Germline CDR1 MNHNS, CDR2 SASEGT. The CDR3 is 12 residues long. Trimming removed 10 bases at V and 13 bases at J, with 20 bases between. In DNA form, the CDR3 reads TGTGCCACCATATCTAGTGGGGAGACCCAGTTCTTC. This translates into CATISSGETQFF.

On this clonotype itself: A read error may produce the germline difference seen at one junction end. The J gene is TRBJ2-3, the V gene TRBV10-3, with 10 bases identical to TRBD2. CDR3 length: 15 residues. CDR1 is ENHRY, CDR2 SYGVKD, per germline. This CDR3 is CAIMELAGDTDTRYF. DNA for the CDR3: TGTGCCATCATGGAGCTAGCGGGGGACACAGATACGCGGTATTTT.

This chain connects TRBV20-1 to TRBJ2-3; the match to TRBD2 covers 7 bases. With 0 bases clipped from V and 1 base from J, the junction kept 7 bases outside the gene matches. The CDR3 runs 16 residues. From germline, CDR1 is DFQATT and CDR2 SNEGSKA (reference sequence). The CDR3 is CSARDLGLAGTDTQYF. In nucleotides, the CDR3 is TGCAGTGCTAGAGATCTTGGGCTAGCGGGCACAGATACGCAGTATTTT.

This rearrangement joins TRBV7-2 to TRBJ2-4; D unresolved. CDR1 SGHTA and CDR2 FQGNSA come from the germline V gene. The CDR3 contains 13 residues. V lost 3 bases, J lost 8 bases, and 11 bases lay in between. CDR3 nucleotides: TGTGCCAGCAGCTTGTTCGATTCGGACATTCAGTACTTC. Encoded protein: CASSLFDSDIQYF. Full variable domain (outside the CDR3, taken from reference TRBV7-2 and TRBJ2-4): GAGVSQSPSNKVTEKGKDVELRCDPISGHTALYWYRQSLGQGLEFLIYFQGNSAPDKSGLPSDRFSAERTGGSVSTLTIQRTQQEDSAVYLCASSLFDSDIQYFGAGTRLSVL.

The chain joins TRBV28 to TRBJ1-2, with TRBD1 matching over 7 bases. Per germline, CDR1 MDHEN and CDR2 SYDVKM. The CDR3 totals 15 residues. V shed 6 bases and J 3 bases; nucleotides not matched to a gene: 10. CDR3 sequence (DNA): TGTGCCAGCAGGAGCGACAGGGCGAGATACTATGGCTACACCTTC. Its protein is CASRSDRARYYGYTF.

The chain has TRBV10-3 and TRBJ2-1; D is perhaps TRBD1 (6 bases). Germline lookup yields CDR1 ENHRY and CDR2 SYGVKD. The germline V and J ends were trimmed by 6 bases and 6 bases, with 15 bases remaining between them. CDR3 size: 14 residues. CDR3 DNA sequence: TGTGCCATCAGCACGACAGGTATGAGCAATGAGCAGTTCTTC. Residues: CAISTTGMSNEQFF.

The chain carries TRBV20-1 and TRBJ2-7; 10 bases align to TRBD2. Per germline, CDR1 DFQATT and CDR2 SNEGSKA (reference sequence). V lost 6 bases, J lost 2 bases, and 7 bases stayed unmatched. The CDR3 sequence is 14 residues long. The DNA of the CDR3 is TGCAGTGCAAACAGCGGGAGGGCCCCCTACGAGCAGTACTTC. Its translation: CSANSGRAPYEQYF.

This clonotype was counted a single time. The chain carries TRBV29-1 and TRBJ2-3; possible D gene TRBD1, 6 bases. From germline, CDR1 is SQVTM and CDR2 ANQGSEA. V gave up 3 bases and J gave up 4 bases, with 20 bases separating them. The CDR3 sequence is 16 residues long. The CDR3 loop is CSVDGTHRRGPDTQYF. DNA for the CDR3: TGCAGCGTTGATGGGACACACAGGAGAGGACCAGATACGCAGTATTTT.

The V call is TRBV6-2 or TRBV6-3, the J call TRBJ2-1; TRBD2 aligns across 12 bases. Looked up from germline, CDR1 is MNHEY and CDR2 is SVGEGT. The CDR3 runs 22 residues. V lost 2 bases, J lost 7 bases, and 24 bases stayed unmatched. The chain's CDR3 is CASSYLGGFDGTSGWRANEQFF. The CDR3 region has the DNA TGTGCCAGCAGTTACCTCGGAGGCTTCGACGGGACTAGCGGGTGGCGTGCGAATGAGCAGTTCTTC.